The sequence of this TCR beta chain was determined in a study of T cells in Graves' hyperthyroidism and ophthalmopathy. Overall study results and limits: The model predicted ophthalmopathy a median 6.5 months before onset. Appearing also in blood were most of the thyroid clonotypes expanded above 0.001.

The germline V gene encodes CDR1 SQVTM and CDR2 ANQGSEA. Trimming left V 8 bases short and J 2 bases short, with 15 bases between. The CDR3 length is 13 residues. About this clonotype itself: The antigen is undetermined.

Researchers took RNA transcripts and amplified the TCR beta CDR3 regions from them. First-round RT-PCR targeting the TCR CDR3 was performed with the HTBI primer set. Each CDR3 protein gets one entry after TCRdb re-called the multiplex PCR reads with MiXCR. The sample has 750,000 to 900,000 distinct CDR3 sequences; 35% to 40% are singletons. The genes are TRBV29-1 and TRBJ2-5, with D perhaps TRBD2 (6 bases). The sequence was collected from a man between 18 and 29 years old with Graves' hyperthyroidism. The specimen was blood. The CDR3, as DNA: TGCAGCACCCTAGGCGGGGCACAAGAGACCCAGTACTTC. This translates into CSTLGGAQETQYF.